The text below deals with one T cell receptor beta chain. This entry belongs to a study of CD8+ T cells in alopecia areata. Across the study: It was oral tofacitinib, at 5 to 10 mg twice daily, that treated patients received.

Germline CDR1 reads SEHNR; CDR2 reads FQNEAQ (reference sequence). The CDR3 consists of 12 residues. V was trimmed by 11 bases and J by 0 bases, leaving 10 bases between them. Researchers took lesional scalp punch biopsies and peripheral blood from people who were alopecia areata patients. cDNA prepared by RNA extraction and subsequent reverse transcription served as the template for sequencing. Sequencing used immunoSEQ multiplex PCR; TCRdb keeps in-frame clones, though not all of them. The repertoire has under 250,000 clones, approximately 61% of them found once; the top ten carry 0.45%. The chain carries TRBV7-9 and TRBJ1-2, with D possibly TRBD1 on 5 matching bases. Sequences were derived from CD4+ T cells sorted from blood, sampled at week 0. This TCR came from a human donor with alopecia areata. CDR3 bases: TGTGCCGGAGAAGGGGCTAACTATGGCTACACCTTC. This gives the protein CAGEGANYGYTF.